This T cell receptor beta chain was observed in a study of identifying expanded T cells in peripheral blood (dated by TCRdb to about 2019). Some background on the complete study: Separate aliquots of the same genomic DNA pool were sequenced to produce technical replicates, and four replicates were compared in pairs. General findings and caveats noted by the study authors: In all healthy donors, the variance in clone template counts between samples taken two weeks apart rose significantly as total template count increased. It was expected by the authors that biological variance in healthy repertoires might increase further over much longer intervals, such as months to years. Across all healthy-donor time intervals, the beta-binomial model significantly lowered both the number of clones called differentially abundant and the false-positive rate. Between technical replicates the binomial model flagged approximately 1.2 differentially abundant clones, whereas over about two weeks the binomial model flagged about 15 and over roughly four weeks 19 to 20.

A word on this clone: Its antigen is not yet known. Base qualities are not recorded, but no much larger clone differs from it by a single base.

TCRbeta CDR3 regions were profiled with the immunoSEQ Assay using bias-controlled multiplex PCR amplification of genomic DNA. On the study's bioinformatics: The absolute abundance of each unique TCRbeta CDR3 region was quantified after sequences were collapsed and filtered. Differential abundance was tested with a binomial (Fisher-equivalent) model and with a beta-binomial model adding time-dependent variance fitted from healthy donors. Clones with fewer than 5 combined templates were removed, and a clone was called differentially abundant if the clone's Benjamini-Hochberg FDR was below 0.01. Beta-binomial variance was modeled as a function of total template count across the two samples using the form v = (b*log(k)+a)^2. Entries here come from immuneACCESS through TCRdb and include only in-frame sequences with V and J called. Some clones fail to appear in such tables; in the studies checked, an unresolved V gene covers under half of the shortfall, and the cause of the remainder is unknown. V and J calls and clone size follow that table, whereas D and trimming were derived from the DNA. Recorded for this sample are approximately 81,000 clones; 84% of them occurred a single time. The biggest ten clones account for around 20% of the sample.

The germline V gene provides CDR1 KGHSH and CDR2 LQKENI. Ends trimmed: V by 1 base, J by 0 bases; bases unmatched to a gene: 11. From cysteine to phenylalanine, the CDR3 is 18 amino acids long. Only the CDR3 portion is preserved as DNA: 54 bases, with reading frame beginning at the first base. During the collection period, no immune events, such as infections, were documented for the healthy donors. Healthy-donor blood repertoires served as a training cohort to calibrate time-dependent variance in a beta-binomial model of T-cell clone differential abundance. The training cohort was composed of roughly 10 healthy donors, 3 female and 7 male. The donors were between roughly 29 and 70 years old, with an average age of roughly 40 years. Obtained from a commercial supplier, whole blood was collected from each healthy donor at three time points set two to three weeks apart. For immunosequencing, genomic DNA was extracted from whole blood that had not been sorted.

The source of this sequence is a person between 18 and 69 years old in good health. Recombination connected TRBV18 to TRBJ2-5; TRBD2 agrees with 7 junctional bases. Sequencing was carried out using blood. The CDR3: CASSPLIFGGSHQETQYF. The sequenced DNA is TGTGCCAGCTCACCACTAATATTTGGCGGGAGTCACCAAGAGACCCAGTACTTC.